The text below deals with one T cell receptor beta chain. The sample is drawn from a study of blood T cell repertoires in COVID-19. The wider study: Acute and convalescent COVID-19 specimens originated in the United States, Italy and Spain.

Per the study methods: Quantification of nucleated cells was approximated via reference gene primer amplification. Sequenced by immunoSEQ multiplex PCR; TCRdb stores in-frame clones only, minus some. The V and J calls and the clone size are those of that table, but D and trimming were determined from the DNA. The sample holds hundreds of thousands of clones, 88% seen once. CDR3 length: 15 residues. Trimming cost V 3 bases and J 7 bases, with 14 bases left between them. Germline CDR1 reads SGHDT; CDR2 reads YYEEEE. The cohort comprised adults aged 18 to 89 years residing in some 24 US areas. Donors were grouped by their self-reported clinical history.

The J gene is TRBJ1-6, the V gene TRBV5-6; no clear D gene. The sample was PBMCs or T cells enriched from blood (not recorded which). The TCR sequence derives from a middle-aged woman with acute COVID-19. CDR3 sequence: CASSSFLRFNSPLHF. CDR3 coding DNA: TGTGCCAGCAGCTCCTTTCTCCGGTTCAATTCACCCCTCCACTTT. The whole variable domain, filled in from reference TRBV5-6 and TRBJ1-6, reads DAGVTQSPTHLIKTRGQQVTLRCSPKSGHDTVSWYQQALGQGPQFIFQYYEEEERQRGNFPDRFSGHQFPNYSSELNVNALLLGDSALYLCASSSFLRFNSPLHFGNGTRLTVT.